This T cell receptor beta chain was sequenced in a study of cytomegalovirus exposure and HLA in healthy donors. About this clone: The antigen remains undetermined.

V lost 5 bases, J lost 2 bases, and 6 bases stayed unmatched. CDR3 length: 15 amino acids. CDR1 and CDR2 (germline): SGHTA, FQGNSA. A multiplex PCR was run with 60 Vbeta primers and 13 Jbeta primers. Repertoires were generated with immunoSEQ multiplex PCR, while TCRdb's copy carries only in-frame clones and drops some. The data show 90,000 to 140,000 clones, less than 85% seen once. The study, taken as a whole, reports: Accurate prediction of most subjects' HLA-A and HLA-B alleles from TCR beta sequences was reported. In an earlier analysis, in some 500 donors, most V segments appeared productive either ~87% or ~30% of the time.

This sequence originates from a middle-aged man in good health and CMV-seropositive. Sequencing input: PBMCs. The chain recombines TRBV7-2 with TRBJ2-5; 9 positions match TRBD2. CDR3 sequence (DNA): TGTGCCAGCAGCGTCTCCCTAGCGGGACAAGAGACCCAGTACTTC. Translating it yields CASSVSLAGQETQYF.